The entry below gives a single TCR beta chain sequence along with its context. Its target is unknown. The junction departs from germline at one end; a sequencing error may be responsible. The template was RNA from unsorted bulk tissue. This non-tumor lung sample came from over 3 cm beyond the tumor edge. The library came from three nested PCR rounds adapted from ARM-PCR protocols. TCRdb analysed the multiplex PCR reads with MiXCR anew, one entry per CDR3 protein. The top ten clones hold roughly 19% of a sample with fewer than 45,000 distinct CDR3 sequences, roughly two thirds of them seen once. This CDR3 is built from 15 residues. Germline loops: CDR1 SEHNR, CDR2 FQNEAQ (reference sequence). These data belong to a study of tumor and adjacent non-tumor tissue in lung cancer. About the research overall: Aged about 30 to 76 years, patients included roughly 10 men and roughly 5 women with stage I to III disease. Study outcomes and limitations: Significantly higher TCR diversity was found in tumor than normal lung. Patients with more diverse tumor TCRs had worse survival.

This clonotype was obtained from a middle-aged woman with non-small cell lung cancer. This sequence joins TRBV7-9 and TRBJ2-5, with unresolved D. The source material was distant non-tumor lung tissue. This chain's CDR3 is CASSLITAENETQYF. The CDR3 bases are TGTGCCAGCAGCTTAATCACTGCGGAAAATGAGACCCAGTACTTT.